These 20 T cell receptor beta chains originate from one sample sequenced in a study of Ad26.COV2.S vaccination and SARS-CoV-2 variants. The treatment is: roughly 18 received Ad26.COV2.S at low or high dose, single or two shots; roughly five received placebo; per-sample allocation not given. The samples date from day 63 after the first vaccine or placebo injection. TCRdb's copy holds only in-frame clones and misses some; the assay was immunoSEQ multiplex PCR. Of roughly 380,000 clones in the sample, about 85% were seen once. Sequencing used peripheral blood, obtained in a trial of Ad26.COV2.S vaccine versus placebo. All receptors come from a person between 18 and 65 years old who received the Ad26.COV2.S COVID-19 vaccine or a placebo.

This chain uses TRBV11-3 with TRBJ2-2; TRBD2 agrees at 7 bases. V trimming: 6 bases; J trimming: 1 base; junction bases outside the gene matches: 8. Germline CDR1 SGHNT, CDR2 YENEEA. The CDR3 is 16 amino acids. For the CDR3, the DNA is TGTGCCAGCAGACGAACTAGCGCCGGGAACACCGGGGAGCTGTTTTTT. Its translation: CASRRTSAGNTGELFF.

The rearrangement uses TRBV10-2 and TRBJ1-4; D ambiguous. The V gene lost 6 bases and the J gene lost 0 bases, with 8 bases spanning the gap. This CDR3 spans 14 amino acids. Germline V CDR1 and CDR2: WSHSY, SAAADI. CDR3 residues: CASRNTATNEKLFF. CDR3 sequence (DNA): TGCGCCAGCAGGAACACAGCAACTAATGAAAAACTGTTTTTT.

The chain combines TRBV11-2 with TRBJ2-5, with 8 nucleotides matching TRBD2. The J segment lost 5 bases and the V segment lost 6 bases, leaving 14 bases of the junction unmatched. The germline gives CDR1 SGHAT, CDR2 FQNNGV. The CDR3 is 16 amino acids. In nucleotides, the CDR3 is TGTGCCAGCAGGGGGATTGTCGGGAGGGCCGGGGAGACCCAGTACTTC. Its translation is CASRGIVGRAGETQYF.

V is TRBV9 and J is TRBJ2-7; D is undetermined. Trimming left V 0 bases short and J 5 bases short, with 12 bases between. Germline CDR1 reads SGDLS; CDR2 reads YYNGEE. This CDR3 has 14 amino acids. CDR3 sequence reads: CASSVGVTVDEQYF. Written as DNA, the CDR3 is TGTGCCAGCAGCGTAGGGGTCACGGTGGACGAGCAGTACTTC.

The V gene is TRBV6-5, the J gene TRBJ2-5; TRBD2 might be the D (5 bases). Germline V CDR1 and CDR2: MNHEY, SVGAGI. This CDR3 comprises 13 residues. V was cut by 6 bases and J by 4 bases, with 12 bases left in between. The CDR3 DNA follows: TGTGCCAGCAGCCGGGGTCCAATAGAGACCCAGTACTTC. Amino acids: CASSRGPIETQYF.

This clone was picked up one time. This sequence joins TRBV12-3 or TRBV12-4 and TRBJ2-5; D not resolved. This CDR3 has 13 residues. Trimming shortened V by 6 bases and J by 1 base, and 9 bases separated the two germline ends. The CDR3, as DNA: TGTGCCAGCAGAGAACTTTTCCAAGAGACCCAGTACTTC. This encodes CASRELFQETQYF.

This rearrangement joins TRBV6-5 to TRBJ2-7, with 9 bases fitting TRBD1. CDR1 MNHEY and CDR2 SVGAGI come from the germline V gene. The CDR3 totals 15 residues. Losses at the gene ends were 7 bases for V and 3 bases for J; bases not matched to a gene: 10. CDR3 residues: CASNPWGTGNYEQYF. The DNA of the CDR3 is TGTGCCAGCAACCCTTGGGGGACAGGGAACTACGAGCAGTACTTC.

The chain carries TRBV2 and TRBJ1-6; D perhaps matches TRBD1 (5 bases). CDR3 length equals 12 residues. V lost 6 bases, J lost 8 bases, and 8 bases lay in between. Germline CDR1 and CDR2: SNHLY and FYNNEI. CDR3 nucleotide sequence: TGTGCCAGCAGACAGGAATATTCACCCCTCCACTTT. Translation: CASRQEYSPLHF.

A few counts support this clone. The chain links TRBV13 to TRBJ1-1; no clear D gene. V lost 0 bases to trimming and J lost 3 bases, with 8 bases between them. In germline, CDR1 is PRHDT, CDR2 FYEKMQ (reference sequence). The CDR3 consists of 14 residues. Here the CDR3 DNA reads TGTGCCAGCAGCTTAGGGGGCAGATACACTGAAGCTTTCTTT. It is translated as CASSLGGRYTEAFF.

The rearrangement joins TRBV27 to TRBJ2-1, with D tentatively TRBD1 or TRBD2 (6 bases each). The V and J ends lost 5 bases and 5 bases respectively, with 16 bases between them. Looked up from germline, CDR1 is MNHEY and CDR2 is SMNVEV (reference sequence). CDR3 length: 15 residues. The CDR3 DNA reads TGTGCCAGCAGTGCGGGGTGGGGGCAGGACAATGAGCAGTTCTTC. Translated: CASSAGWGQDNEQFF.

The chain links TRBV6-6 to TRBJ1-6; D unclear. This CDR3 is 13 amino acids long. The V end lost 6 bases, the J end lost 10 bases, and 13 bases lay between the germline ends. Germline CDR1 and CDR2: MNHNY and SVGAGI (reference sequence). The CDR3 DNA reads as TGTGCCAGCAGGGGAGAGACCCAGTCACCCCTCCACTTT. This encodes CASRGETQSPLHF.

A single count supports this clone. For the CDR3, the DNA is TGCGCCAGCAGCCAAGTATGGCCCGAAGTCGCTGAAGCTTTCTTT. Protein sequence: CASSQVWPEVAEAFF. V gene TRBV4-3 combines with J gene TRBJ1-1; the D is unclear. The CDR3 runs to 15 residues. V dropped 1 base and J dropped 6 bases, with 15 bases sitting between them. CDR1 is LGHNA and CDR2 is YSLEER in the germline V gene.

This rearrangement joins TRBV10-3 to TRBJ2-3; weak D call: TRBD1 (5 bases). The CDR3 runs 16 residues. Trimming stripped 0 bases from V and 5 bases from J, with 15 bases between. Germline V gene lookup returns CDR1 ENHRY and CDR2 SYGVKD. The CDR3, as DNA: TGTGCCATCAGTGAGTCCTCAGGGAAGGGAAAAGATACGCAGTATTTT. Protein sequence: CAISESSGKGKDTQYF.

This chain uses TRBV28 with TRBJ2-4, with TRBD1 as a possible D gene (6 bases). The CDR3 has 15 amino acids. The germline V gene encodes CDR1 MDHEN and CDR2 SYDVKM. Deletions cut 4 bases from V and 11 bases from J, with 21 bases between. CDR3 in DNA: TGTGCCAGCAGTTCGGAGTTCAGGGGTTATGCCGTTCAGTACTTC. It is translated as CASSSEFRGYAVQYF.

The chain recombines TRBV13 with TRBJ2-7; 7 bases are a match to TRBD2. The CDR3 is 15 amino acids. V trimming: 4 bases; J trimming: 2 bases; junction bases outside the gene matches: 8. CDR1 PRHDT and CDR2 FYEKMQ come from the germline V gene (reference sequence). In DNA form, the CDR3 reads TGTGCCAGCAGCTCCCTAGCGGAGACTGCCTACGAGCAGTACTTC. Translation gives CASSSLAETAYEQYF.

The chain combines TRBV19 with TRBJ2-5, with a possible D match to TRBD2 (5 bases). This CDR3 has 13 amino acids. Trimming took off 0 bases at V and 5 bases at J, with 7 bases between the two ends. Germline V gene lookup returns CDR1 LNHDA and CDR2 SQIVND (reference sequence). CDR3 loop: CASSIDGGETQYF. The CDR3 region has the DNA TGTGCCAGTAGTATAGACGGCGGGGAGACCCAGTACTTC.

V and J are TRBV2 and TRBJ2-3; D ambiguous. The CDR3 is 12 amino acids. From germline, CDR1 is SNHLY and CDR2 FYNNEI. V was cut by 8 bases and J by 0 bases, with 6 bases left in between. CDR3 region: CASGISTDTQYF. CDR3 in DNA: TGTGCCAGCGGGATAAGCACAGATACGCAGTATTTT.

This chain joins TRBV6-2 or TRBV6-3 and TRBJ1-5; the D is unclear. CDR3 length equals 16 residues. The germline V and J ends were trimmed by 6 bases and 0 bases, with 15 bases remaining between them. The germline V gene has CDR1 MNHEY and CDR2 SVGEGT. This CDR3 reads CASSRALAPSNQPQHF. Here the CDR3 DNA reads TGTGCCAGCAGCCGCGCCTTGGCACCTAGCAATCAGCCCCAGCATTTT.

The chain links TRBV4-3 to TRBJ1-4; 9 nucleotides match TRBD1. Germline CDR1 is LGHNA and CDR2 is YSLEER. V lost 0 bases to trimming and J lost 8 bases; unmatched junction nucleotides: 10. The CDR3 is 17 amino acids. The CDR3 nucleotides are TGCGCCAGCAGCCAAGATCTGGTAGGACAGGGGTGGGAAAAACTGTTTTTT. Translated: CASSQDLVGQGWEKLFF.

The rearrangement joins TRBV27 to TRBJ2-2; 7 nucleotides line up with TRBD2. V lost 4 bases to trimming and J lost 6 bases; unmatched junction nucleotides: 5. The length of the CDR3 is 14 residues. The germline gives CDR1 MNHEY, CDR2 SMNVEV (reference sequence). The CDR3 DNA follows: TGTGCCAGCAGTTACCAACGGGGGGCCGGGGAGCTGTTTTTT. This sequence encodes CASSYQRGAGELFF.